Shown below are 18 T cell receptor beta chains from a single sample sequenced in a study of cytomegalovirus exposure and HLA in healthy donors. The table came from immunoSEQ multiplex PCR; TCRdb's copy has only in-frame clones and leaves some out. The sample records some 170,000 clones, roughly 80% being singletons. Material for sequencing was PBMCs. These receptor sequences come from a man under 40 in good health and CMV-seropositive.

This rearrangement joins TRBV4-1 to TRBJ1-2; possibly TRBD1 for D (6 bases). The CDR3 covers 17 residues. CDR1 MGHRA and CDR2 YSYEKL come from the germline V gene. V lost 1 base and J lost 6, with 21 bases in between. The CDR3: CASSQGLRARGSDGYTF. CDR3 bases: TGCGCCAGCAGCCAAGGTCTCCGGGCCAGGGGATCGGATGGCTACACCTTC.

DNA of the CDR3: TGTGCCAGCAGTTTTTTCGGGAACCAAGAGACCCAGTACTTC. Protein: CASSFFGNQETQYF. The J gene is TRBJ2-5, the V gene TRBV28, with D perhaps TRBD2 (5 bases). This CDR3 is 14 amino acids long. V was shortened by 3 bases and J by 0 bases, with 8 bases between the two germline ends. The germline V gene encodes CDR1 MDHEN and CDR2 SYDVKM.

The rearrangement links TRBV25-1 to TRBJ2-5, with a tentative D call TRBD2 (6 bases). Trimming stripped 8 bases from V and 5 bases from J, with 12 bases between. The CDR3 has 12 amino acids. Germline V gives CDR1 MGHDK, CDR2 SYGVNS. The CDR3 coding sequence is TGTGCCAGCGGCGGGACGGCGGAGACCCAGTACTTC. Translation: CASGGTAETQYF.

V usage is TRBV5-1 and J usage is TRBJ1-6, with a possible D match to TRBD1 (6 bases). The CDR3 is 15 amino acids. In germline, CDR1 is SGHRS, CDR2 YFSETQ. V was shortened by 4 bases and J by 5 bases, with 13 bases between the two germline ends. This CDR3 is CASSPRQGNNSPLHF. As DNA, the CDR3 is TGCGCCAGCAGCCCCCGGCAGGGGAATAATTCACCCCTCCACTTT.

This sequence joins TRBV5-6 and TRBJ2-1, with D unresolved. V was trimmed by 0 bases and J by 0 bases, leaving 7 bases between them. The length of the CDR3 is 15 residues. Looked up from germline, CDR1 is SGHDT and CDR2 is YYEEEE. CDR3: CASSLVHSSYNEQFF. The CDR3 nucleotides are TGTGCCAGCAGCTTGGTCCATAGCTCCTACAATGAGCAGTTCTTC.

The rearrangement joins TRBV5-1 to TRBJ1-1; D is perhaps TRBD1 (5 bases). In germline, CDR1 is SGHRS, CDR2 YFSETQ. V was pared by 3 bases and J by 7 bases, with 10 bases between. CDR3 length equals 12 residues. The CDR3: CASSSGRYEAFF. The CDR3, as DNA: TGCGCCAGCAGCTCAGGGAGGTATGAAGCTTTCTTT. Supplemented by reference TRBV5-1 and TRBJ1-1, the full variable domain reads KAGVTQTPRYLIKTRGQQVTLSCSPISGHRSVSWYQQTPGQGLQFLFEYFSETQRNKGNFPGRFSGRQFSNSRSEMNVSTLELGDSALYLCASSSGRYEAFFGQGTRLTVV.

The rearrangement links TRBV28 to TRBJ2-2; no firm D call. The CDR3 is 15 amino acids. Germline V gene data show CDR1 as MDHEN and CDR2 as SYDVKM. V was shortened by 5 bases and J by 6 bases, with 16 bases between the two germline ends. The CDR3 reads CASSPSLYKAGELFF. CDR3 DNA sequence: TGTGCCAGCAGTCCCTCACTATACAAGGCCGGGGAGCTGTTTTTT.

The rearrangement joins TRBV6-5 to TRBJ2-7, with 10 nucleotides matching TRBD2. V shed 6 bases and J 4 bases; nucleotides not matched to a gene: 6. Germline values: CDR1 MNHEY, CDR2 SVGAGI. The CDR3 covers 14 residues. CDR3 amino acids: CASRSGTSAYEQYF. CDR3 DNA sequence: TGTGCCAGCAGATCCGGGACTAGCGCTTACGAGCAGTACTTC.

J is TRBJ2-3 and V is TRBV27; 9 positions agree with TRBD2. Germline V gives CDR1 MNHEY, CDR2 SMNVEV (reference sequence). The CDR3 length is 15 residues. After removal of 7 bases from V and 5 bases from J, the junction contained 10 bases not matched to a gene. In nucleotides, the CDR3 is TGTGCCAGCACCCGACTAGCGGTTGAGGGAGATACGCAGTATTTT. Translation gives CASTRLAVEGDTQYF.

This clone was recorded a few times. This chain joins TRBV28 and TRBJ1-2, with 12 bases aligning to TRBD1. The V and J ends lost 9 bases and 5 bases, in that order; junction bases with no gene match: 13. The germline V gene has CDR1 MDHEN and CDR2 SYDVKM. The CDR3 extends over 16 amino acids. CDR3 nucleotides: TGTGCCAGTTTTAATTCCGGGACAGGGGGCATATATGGCTACACCTTC. Translation gives CASFNSGTGGIYGYTF.

This clone was counted a few times. The V call is TRBV18, the J call TRBJ1-1, with 8 bases lining up with TRBD1. Germline trimming cut 5 bases from V and 5 bases from J; bases unmatched to any gene: 4. Per the germline V gene, CDR1 is KGHSH and CDR2 is LQKENI. CDR3 length equals 13 residues. This CDR3 is CASSGQGGTEAFF. In DNA, the CDR3 is TGTGCCAGCTCAGGACAGGGAGGGACTGAAGCTTTCTTT.

The gene calls are TRBV28 and TRBJ2-3; perhaps TRBD2 as D (6 bases). From germline, CDR1 is MDHEN and CDR2 SYDVKM. V lost 4 bases and J 6 bases, leaving 14 bases between the germline ends. The CDR3 runs to 14 residues. The CDR3 DNA sequence: TGTGCCAGCAGTTCTACTAGCCCCCCGGATACGCAGTATTTT. Protein sequence: CASSSTSPPDTQYF.

This clone came up many times. This chain links TRBV28 with TRBJ1-1; D not certain. The CDR3 has 13 residues. V lost 5 bases, J lost 6 bases, and 13 bases lay in between. Germline V gives CDR1 MDHEN, CDR2 SYDVKM. CDR3 loop: CASSTLYSAEAFF. DNA of the CDR3: TGTGCCAGCAGTACCCTCTACTCCGCTGAAGCTTTCTTT.

This clone has a single count. V gene TRBV7-9 combines with J gene TRBJ2-2; TRBD2 is a possible D gene (6 bases). The CDR3 runs to 17 residues. CDR1 is SEHNR and CDR2 is FQNEAQ in the germline V gene (reference sequence). V dropped 0 bases and J dropped 6 bases, with 17 bases sitting between them. CDR3 sequence: CASSLAPSGVGPGELFF. In DNA form, the CDR3 reads TGTGCCAGCAGCTTAGCGCCGTCGGGAGTAGGACCCGGGGAGCTGTTTTTT.

The chain is built from TRBV6-5 and TRBJ1-4; D unresolved. CDR3 size: 14 residues. Between the trimmed V and J ends, which lost 6 bases and 4 bases, there was a span of 12 bases. Germline assignment: CDR1 MNHEY and CDR2 SVGAGI. This chain's CDR3 is CASSQPSGNEKLFF. CDR3 in DNA: TGTGCCAGCAGCCAACCGAGTGGTAATGAAAAACTGTTTTTT.

V gene TRBV19 combines with J gene TRBJ2-7; 10 nucleotides agree with TRBD1. Per the germline V gene, CDR1 is LNHDA and CDR2 is SQIVND (reference sequence). This CDR3 has 14 residues. V dropped 4 bases and J dropped 6; count of bases not matched to a gene: 6. The CDR3 coding sequence is TGTGCCAGTAGTAGGGGACAGGGGCTGCTCGAGCAGTACTTC. Residues: CASSRGQGLLEQYF.

V gene TRBV2 combines with J gene TRBJ1-4; D call uncertain. Per germline, CDR1 SNHLY and CDR2 FYNNEI. V was clipped by 6 bases and J by 2 bases, with 7 bases between them. The CDR3 consists of 13 residues. CDR3 loop: CASRGGTNEKLFF. The CDR3 DNA reads TGTGCCAGCAGAGGAGGGACTAATGAAAAACTGTTTTTT.

The rearrangement uses TRBV7-8 and TRBJ2-7; D not resolved. V shed 3 bases and J shed 3 bases, with 15 bases lying between them. Germline-derived CDR1 and CDR2 are SGHVS and FQNEAQ. The CDR3 runs to 15 residues. The CDR3 nucleotides read TGTGCCAGCAGCTTTGATCTCGACTTGGACTACGAGCAGTACTTC. It translates to CASSFDLDLDYEQYF.